This TCR beta chain was sequenced for a study of T-cell memory formation after mild COVID-19. Study conclusions and caveats: There was a balanced CD4/CD8 profile in clones contracting day 15 to 85, and later expanders leaned CD4+. There were some responding clones in pre-infection memory, which suggested that cross-reactive memory had joined. Contracting CD4+ clones were located mainly in CM and EM, and CD8+ clones in EMRA. A second wave of clones peaked on day 37, and their SARS-CoV-2 specificity went unconfirmed.

TCRdb passed the 5' RACE reads through MiXCR, listing each CDR3 protein once. Among fewer than 35,000 distinct CDR3 sequences listed, about 16% were seen once. The CDR3 totals 14 residues. Trimming cost V 2 bases and J 7 bases, with 11 bases left between them. Germline V gene data show CDR1 as KGHDR and CDR2 as SFDVKD. This clonotype was observed many times. Its antigen remains unidentified. V is TRBV24-1 and J is TRBJ1-5, with no clear D. The source material was PBMCs or a T cell subset sorted from them (not recorded which). The TCR originated in an adult who had mild COVID-19 (a few samples of this study predate the infection). Cell type and time point are not known. CDR3 DNA: TGTGCCACCAGTGATTCTCTGGGAAGGCAGCCCCAGCATTTT. Translated: CATSDSLGRQPQHF.